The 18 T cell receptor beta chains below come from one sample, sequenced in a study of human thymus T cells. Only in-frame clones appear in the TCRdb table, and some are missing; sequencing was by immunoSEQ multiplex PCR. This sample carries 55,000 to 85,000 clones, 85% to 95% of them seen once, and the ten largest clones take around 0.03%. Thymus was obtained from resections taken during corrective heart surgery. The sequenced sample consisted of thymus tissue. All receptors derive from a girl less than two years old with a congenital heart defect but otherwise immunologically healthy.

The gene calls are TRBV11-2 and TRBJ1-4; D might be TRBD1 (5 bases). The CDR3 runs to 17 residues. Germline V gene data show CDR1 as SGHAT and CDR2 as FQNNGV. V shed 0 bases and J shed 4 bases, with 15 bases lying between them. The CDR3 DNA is TGTGCCAGCAGCTTAGATCACCACGGGGACGGTAATGAAAAACTGTTTTTT. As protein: CASSLDHHGDGNEKLFF.

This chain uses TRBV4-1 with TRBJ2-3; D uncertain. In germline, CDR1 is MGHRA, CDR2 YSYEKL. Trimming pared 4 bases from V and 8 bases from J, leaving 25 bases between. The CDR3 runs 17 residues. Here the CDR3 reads CASSLKDAPMEMCTQYF. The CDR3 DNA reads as TGCGCCAGCAGCCTAAAGGACGCCCCCATGGAGATGTGTACGCAGTATTTT.

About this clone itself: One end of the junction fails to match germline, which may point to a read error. CDR3 region: CASSHQETQYF. CDR3 bases: TGTGCCAGCAGCCACCAGGAGACCCAGTACTTC. This chain uses TRBV14 with TRBJ2-5; D uncertain. The CDR3 is 11 amino acids. CDR1 is SGHDN and CDR2 is FVKESK in the germline V gene.

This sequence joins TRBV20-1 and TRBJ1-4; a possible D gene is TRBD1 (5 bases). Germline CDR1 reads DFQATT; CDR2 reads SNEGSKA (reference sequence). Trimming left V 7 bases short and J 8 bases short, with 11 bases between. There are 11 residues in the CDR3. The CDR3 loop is CSVREGEKLFF. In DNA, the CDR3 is TGCAGTGTACGCGAGGGGGAAAAACTGTTTTTT.

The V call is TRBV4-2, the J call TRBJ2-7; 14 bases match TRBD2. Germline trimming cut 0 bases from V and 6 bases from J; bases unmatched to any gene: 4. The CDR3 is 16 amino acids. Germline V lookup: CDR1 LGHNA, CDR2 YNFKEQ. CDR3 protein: CASSQDGTSGRGEQYF. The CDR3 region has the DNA TGTGCCAGCAGCCAAGATGGGACTAGCGGGAGAGGCGAGCAGTACTTC.

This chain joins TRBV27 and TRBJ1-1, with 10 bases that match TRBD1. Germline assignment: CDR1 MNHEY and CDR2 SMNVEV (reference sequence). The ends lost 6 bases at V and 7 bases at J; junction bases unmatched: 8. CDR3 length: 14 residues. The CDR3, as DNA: TGTGCCAGCAGCTTGGGACAGGGGATCGGTGAAGCTTTCTTT. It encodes CASSLGQGIGEAFF.

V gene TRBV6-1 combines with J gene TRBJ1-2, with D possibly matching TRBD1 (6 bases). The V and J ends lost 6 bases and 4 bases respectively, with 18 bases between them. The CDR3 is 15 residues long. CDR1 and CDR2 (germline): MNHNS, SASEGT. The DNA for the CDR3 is TGTGCCAGCAGGCGGGACACTAGCCCCTCCTATGGCTACACCTTC. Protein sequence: CASRRDTSPSYGYTF.

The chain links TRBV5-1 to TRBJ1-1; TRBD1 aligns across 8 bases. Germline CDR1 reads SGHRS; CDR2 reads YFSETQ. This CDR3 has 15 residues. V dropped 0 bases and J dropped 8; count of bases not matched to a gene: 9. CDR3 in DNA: TGCGCCAGCAGCTTGGCCCGACAGGGGCCGTCCGAAGCTTTCTTT. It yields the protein CASSLARQGPSEAFF.

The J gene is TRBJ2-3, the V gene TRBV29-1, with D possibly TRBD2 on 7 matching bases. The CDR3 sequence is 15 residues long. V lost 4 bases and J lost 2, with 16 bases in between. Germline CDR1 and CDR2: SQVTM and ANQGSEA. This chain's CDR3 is CSVVWVRGLTDTQYF. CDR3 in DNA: TGCAGCGTTGTTTGGGTGCGGGGGCTCACAGATACGCAGTATTTT.

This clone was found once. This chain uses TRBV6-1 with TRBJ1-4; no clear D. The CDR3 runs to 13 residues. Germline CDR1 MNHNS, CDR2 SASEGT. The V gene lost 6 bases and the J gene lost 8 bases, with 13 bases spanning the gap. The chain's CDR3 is CASSRRADEKLFF. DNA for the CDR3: TGTGCCAGCAGCCGACGGGCCGACGAAAAACTGTTTTTT.

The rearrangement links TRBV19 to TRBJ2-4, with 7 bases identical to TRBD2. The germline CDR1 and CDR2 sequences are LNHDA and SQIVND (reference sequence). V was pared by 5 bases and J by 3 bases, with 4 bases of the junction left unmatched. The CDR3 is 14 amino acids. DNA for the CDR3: TGTGCCAGTAGTCGACGGGAGGACAAAAACATTCAGTACTTC. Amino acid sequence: CASSRREDKNIQYF. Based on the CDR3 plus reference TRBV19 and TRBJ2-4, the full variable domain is DGGITQSPKYLFRKEGQNVTLSCEQNLNHDAMYWYRQDPGQGLRLIYYSQIVNDFQKGDIAEGYSVSREKKESFPLTVTSAQKNPTAFYLCASSRREDKNIQYFGAGTRLSVL.

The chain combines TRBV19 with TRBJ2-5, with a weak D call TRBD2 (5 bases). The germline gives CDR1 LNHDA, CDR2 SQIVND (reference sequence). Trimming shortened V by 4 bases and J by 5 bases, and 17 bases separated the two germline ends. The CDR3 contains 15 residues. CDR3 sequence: CASSRRLGSRETQYF. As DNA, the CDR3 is TGTGCCAGTAGTAGGAGGCTAGGATCAAGGGAGACCCAGTACTTC. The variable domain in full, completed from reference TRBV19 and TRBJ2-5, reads DGGITQSPKYLFRKEGQNVTLSCEQNLNHDAMYWYRQDPGQGLRLIYYSQIVNDFQKGDIAEGYSVSREKKESFPLTVTSAQKNPTAFYLCASSRRLGSRETQYFGPGTRLLVL.

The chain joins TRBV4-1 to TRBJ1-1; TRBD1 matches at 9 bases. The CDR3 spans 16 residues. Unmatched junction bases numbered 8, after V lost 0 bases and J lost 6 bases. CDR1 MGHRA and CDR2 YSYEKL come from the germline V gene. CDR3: CASSQDTRDRAPEAFF. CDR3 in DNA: TGCGCCAGCAGCCAAGATACCAGGGACAGGGCCCCTGAAGCTTTCTTT.

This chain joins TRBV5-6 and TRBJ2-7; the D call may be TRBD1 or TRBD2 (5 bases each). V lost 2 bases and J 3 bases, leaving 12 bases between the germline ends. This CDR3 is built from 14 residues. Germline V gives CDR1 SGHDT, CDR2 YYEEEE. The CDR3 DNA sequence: TGTGCCAGCAGCTTTAGGGACCCCGTCTACGAGCAGTACTTC. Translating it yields CASSFRDPVYEQYF.

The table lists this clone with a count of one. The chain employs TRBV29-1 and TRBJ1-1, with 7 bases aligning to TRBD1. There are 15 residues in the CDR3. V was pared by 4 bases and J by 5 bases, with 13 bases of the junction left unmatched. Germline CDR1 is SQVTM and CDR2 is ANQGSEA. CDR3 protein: CSVVDREKLVTEAFF. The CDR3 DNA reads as TGCAGCGTTGTCGACAGGGAAAAATTGGTGACTGAAGCTTTCTTT.

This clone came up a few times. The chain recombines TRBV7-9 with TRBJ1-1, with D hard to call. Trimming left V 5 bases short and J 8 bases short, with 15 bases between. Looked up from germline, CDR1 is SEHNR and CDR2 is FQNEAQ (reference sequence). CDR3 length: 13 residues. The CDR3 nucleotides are TGTGCCAGCAGCCCTGGGAGGGCGGGAGAAGCTTTCTTT. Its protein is CASSPGRAGEAFF.

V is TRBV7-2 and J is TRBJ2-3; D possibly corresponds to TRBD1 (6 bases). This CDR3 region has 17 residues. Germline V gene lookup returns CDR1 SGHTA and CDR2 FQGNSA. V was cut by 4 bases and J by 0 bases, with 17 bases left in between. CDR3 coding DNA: TGTGCCAGCAGCTGGGGGCCCGCCCGAAGTAGCACAGATACGCAGTATTTT. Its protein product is CASSWGPARSSTDTQYF.

The CDR3 sequence is CASSESRQDVELFF. The CDR3, as DNA: TGTGCCAGCAGTGAGAGTCGACAGGATGTGGAGCTGTTTTTT. This sequence joins TRBV2 and TRBJ2-2; D may be TRBD1 (6 bases). This CDR3 is 14 amino acids long. The germline V gene has CDR1 SNHLY and CDR2 FYNNEI. Trimming removed 3 bases at V and 10 bases at J, with 15 bases between.